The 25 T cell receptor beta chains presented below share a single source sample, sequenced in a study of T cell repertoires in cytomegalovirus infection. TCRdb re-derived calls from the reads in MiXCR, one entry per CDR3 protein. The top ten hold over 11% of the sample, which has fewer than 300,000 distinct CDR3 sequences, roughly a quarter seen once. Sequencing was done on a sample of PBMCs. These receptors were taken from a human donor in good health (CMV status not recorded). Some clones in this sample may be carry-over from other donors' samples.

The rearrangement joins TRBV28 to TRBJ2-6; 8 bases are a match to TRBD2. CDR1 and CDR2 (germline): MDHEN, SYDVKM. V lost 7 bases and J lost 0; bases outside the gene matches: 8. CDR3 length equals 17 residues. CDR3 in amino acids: CASNAIAGLSGANVLTF. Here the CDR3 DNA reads TGTGCCAGCAATGCTATAGCGGGGCTCTCTGGGGCCAACGTCCTGACTTTC.

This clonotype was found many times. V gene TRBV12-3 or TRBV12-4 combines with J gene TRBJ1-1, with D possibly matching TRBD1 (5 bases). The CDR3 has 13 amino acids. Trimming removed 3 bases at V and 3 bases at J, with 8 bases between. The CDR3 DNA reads TGTGCCAGCAGTTTCCAAGGGGACACTGAAGCTTTCTTT. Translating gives CASSFQGDTEAFF.

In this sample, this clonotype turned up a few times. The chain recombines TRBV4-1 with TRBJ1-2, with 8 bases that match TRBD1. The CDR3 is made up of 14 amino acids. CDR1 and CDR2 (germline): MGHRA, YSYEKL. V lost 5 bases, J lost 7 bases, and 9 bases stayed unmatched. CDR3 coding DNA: TGCGCCAGCAGCGAAATGGACAGGGTAGGTGGCTACACCTTC. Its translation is CASSEMDRVGGYTF.

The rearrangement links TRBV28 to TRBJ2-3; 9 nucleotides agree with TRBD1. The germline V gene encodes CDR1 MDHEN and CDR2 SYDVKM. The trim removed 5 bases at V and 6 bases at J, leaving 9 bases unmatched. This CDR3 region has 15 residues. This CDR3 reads CASSPGTGFGDTQYF. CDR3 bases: TGTGCCAGCAGTCCCGGGACAGGGTTCGGGGATACGCAGTATTTT.

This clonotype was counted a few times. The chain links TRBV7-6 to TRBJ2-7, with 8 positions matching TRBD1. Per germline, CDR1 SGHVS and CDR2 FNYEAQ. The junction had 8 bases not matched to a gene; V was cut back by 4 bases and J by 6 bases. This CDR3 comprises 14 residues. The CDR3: CASSSGQEKSEQYF. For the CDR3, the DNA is TGTGCCAGCAGCTCGGGACAGGAGAAAAGCGAGCAGTACTTC.

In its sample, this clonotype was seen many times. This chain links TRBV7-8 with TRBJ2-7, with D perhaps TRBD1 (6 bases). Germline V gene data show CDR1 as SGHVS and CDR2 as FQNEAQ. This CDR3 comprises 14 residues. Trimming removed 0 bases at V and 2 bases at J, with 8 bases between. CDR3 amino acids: CASSLAGATYEQYF. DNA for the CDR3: TGTGCCAGCAGCTTAGCGGGGGCTACCTACGAGCAGTACTTC.

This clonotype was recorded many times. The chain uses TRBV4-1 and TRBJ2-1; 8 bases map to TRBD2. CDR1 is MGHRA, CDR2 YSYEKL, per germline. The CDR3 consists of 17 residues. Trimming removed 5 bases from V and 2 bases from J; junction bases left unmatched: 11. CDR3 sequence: CASSFSPREVAYNEQFF. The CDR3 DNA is TGCGCCAGCAGCTTCTCCCCGCGGGAGGTCGCCTACAATGAGCAGTTCTTC.

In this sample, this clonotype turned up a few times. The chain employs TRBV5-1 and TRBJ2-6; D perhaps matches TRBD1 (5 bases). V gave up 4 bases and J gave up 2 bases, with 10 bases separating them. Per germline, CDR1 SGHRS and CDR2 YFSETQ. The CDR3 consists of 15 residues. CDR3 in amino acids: CASSPGNTGANVLTF. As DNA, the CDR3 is TGCGCCAGCAGCCCAGGGAATACTGGGGCCAACGTCCTGACTTTC.

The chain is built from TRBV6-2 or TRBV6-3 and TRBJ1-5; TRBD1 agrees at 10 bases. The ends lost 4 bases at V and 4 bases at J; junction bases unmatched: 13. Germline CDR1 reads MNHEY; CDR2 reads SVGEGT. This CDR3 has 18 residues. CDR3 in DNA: TGTGCCAGCAGTTTAACCGGGACAGGGGTTGAGGTGAATCAGCCCCAGCATTTT. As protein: CASSLTGTGVEVNQPQHF.

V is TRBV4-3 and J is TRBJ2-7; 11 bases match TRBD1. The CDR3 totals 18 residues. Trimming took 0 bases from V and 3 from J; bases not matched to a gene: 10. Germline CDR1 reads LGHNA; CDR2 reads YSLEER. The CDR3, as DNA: TGCGCCAGCAGCCAAGAAATTCTCTTGGGGACAGGGGGCTACGAGCAGTACTTC. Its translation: CASSQEILLGTGGYEQYF.

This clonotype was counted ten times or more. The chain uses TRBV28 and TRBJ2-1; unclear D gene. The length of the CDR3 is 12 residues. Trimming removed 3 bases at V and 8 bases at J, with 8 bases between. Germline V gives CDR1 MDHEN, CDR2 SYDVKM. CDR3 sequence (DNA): TGTGCCAGCAGTTTTTGGGGTGATGAGCAGTTCTTC. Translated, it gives CASSFWGDEQFF.

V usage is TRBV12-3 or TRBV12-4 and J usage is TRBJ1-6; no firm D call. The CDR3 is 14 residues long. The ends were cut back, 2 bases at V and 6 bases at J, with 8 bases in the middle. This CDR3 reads CASSLLGSNSPLHF. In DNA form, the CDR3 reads TGTGCCAGCAGTTTACTGGGGAGTAATTCACCCCTCCACTTT.

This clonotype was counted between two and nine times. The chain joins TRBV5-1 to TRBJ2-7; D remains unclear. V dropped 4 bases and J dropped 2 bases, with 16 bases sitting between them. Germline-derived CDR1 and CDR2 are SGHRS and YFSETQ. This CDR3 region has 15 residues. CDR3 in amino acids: CASSPSGRETYEQYF. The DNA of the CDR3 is TGCGCCAGCAGCCCGAGTGGCAGAGAAACCTACGAGCAGTACTTC.

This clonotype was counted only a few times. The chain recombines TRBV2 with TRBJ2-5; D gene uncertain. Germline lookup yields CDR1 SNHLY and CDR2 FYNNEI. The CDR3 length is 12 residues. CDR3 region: CGGAWYQETQYF. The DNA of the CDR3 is TGTGGCGGCGCTTGGTACCAAGAGACCCAGTACTTC.

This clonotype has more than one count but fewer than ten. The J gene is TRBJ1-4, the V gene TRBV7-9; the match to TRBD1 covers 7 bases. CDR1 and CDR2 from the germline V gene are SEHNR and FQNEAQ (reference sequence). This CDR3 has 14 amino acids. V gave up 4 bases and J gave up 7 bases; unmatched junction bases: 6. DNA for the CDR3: TGTGCCAGCAGCTATACAGGGGAGGTTGAAAAACTGTTTTTT. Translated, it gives CASSYTGEVEKLFF.

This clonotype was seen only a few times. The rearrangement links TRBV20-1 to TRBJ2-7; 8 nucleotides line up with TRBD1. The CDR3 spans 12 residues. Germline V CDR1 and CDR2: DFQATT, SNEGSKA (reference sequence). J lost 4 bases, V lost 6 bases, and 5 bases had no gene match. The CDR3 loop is CSASRDRYEQYF. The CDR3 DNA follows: TGCAGTGCCAGCCGGGACAGGTACGAGCAGTACTTC.

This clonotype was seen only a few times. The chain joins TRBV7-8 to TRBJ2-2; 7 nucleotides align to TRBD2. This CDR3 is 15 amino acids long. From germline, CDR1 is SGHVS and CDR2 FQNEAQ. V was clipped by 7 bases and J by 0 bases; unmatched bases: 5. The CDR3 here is CASTQLAPNTGELFF. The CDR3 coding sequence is TGTGCCAGCACCCAACTAGCGCCGAACACCGGGGAGCTGTTTTTT.

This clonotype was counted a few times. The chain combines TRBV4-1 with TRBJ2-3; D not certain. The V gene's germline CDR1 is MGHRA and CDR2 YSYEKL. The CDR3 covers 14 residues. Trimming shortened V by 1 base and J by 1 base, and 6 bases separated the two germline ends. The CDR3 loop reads CASSQVGGTDTQYF. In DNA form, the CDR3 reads TGCGCCAGCAGCCAAGTTGGGGGCACAGATACGCAGTATTTT.

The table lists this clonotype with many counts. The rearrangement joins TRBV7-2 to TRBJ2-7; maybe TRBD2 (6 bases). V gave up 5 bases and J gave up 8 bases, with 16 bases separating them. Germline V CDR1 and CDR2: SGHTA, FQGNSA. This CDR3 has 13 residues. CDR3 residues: CASSRSRAGQQYF. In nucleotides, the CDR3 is TGTGCCAGCAGCCGAAGCCGTGCGGGGCAGCAGTACTTC.

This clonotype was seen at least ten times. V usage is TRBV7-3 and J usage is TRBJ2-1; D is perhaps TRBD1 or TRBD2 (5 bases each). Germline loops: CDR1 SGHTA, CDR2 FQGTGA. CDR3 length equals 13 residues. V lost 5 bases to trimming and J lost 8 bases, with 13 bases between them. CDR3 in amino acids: CASSMRGADEQFF. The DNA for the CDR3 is TGTGCCAGCAGCATGAGAGGGGCGGATGAGCAGTTCTTC.

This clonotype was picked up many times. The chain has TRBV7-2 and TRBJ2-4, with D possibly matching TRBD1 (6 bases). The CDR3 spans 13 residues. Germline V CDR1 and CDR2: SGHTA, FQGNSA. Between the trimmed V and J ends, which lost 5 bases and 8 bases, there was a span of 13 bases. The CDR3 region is CASSPPRGDIQYF. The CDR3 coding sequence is TGTGCCAGCAGCCCGCCCAGGGGTGACATTCAGTACTTC.

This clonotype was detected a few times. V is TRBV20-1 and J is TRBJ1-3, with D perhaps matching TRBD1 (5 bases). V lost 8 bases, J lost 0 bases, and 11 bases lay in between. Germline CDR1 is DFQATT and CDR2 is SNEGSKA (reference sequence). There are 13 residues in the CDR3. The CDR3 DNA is TGCAGTTCGCGACAGCTCTCTGGAAACACCATATATTTT. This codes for CSSRQLSGNTIYF.

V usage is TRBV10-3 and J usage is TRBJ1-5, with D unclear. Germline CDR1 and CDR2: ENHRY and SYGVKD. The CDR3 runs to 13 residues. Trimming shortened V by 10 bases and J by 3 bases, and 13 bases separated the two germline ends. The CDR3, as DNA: TGTGCCACCTGTCTGGACCTCAATCAGCCCCAGCATTTT. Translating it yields CATCLDLNQPQHF.

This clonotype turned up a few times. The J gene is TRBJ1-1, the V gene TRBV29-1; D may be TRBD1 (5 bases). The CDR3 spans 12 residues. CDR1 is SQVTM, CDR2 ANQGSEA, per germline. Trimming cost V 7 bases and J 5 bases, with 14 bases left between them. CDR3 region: CSAHTGFTEAFF. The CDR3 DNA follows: TGCAGCGCCCACACAGGTTTTACTGAAGCTTTCTTT.

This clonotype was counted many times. Here the CDR3 reads CAISETDYEQYF. DNA of the CDR3: TGTGCCATCAGTGAGACAGACTACGAGCAGTACTTC. The V and J genes are TRBV10-3 and TRBJ2-7; D ambiguous. Trimming cost V 2 bases and J 3 bases, with 5 bases left between them. Germline V CDR1 and CDR2: ENHRY, SYGVKD. The CDR3 has 12 amino acids.